The clone carrying this TCR beta chain was seen repeatedly, ten times or more. Its antigen is not known. For TCRbeta, the library was prepared with unique molecular identifiers. From the PCR reads, TCRdb called clonotypes with MiXCR, one entry per CDR3 protein. The sample lists hundreds of thousands of distinct CDR3 sequences, 6.5% to 10% seen once, with under 8% in the top ten. This record belongs to a study of T-cell reconstitution after alpha-beta-depleted transplantation in children. Overall study results and limits: There were reportedly several hundred expanded graft clones from which alpha-beta T cells came about two months after transplant. Some patients' high day-60 TCRbeta diversity was attributed to recipient cells surviving conditioning.

Trimming took 6 bases from V and 2 from J; bases not matched to a gene: 8. The CDR3 runs 15 residues. CDR1 is DFQATT, CDR2 SNEGSKA, per germline (reference sequence). The material was PBMCs, mostly from graft donor cells, obtained 180 days after TCRalphabeta/CD19-depleted stem cell transplant. V usage is TRBV20-1 and J usage is TRBJ2-3; TRBD2 matches 10 bases. The receptor was isolated from a male patient aged 10 to 17 who had a stem cell transplant for acute lymphoblastic leukemia, so the T cells may come from the graft donor. The CDR3: CSATLSGRDTDTQYF. CDR3 coding DNA: TGCAGTGCCACCCTCAGCGGGAGGGACACAGATACGCAGTATTTT.